The 8 T cell receptor beta chains listed next were all sequenced from one sample in a study of cytotoxic CD8 clonotypes in ibrutinib-treated CLL. Data came from immunoSEQ multiplex PCR; TCRdb stores just in-frame clones and leaves some out. The repertoire holds more than 12,000 clones, with 55% to 70% as singletons. Specimen: PBMCs, collected before ibrutinib treatment. The receptors shown here come from a human donor with chronic lymphocytic leukemia.

This clone was seen a few times. The V call is TRBV6-6, the J call TRBJ1-1; a possible D gene is TRBD1 (5 bases). Trimming left V 6 bases short and J 1 base short, with 12 bases between. Germline V gives CDR1 MNHNY, CDR2 SVGAGI (reference sequence). CDR3 size: 14 residues. The CDR3 DNA follows: TGTGCCAGCAGCCGCCCGGGGGAGAACACTGAAGCTTTCTTT. Translating it yields CASSRPGENTEAFF.

V is TRBV6-1 and J is TRBJ1-1; no clear D gene. Germline assignment: CDR1 MNHNS and CDR2 SASEGT. The CDR3 runs to 12 residues. Deletions cut 5 bases from V and 4 bases from J, with 8 bases between. The CDR3 nucleotides are TGTGCCAGCAGTAACCGGCCCACTGAAGCTTTCTTT. Translated, it gives CASSNRPTEAFF.

The J gene is TRBJ2-4, the V gene TRBV5-1; 7 positions agree with TRBD1. The CDR3 sequence is 13 residues long. V dropped 4 bases and J dropped 5; count of bases not matched to a gene: 3. Per the germline V gene, CDR1 is SGHRS and CDR2 is YFSETQ. The CDR3 sequence is CASSPGQQNIQYF. For the CDR3, the DNA is TGCGCCAGCAGCCCGGGACAGCAAAACATTCAGTACTTC.

This clone appeared a few times. The chain uses TRBV15 and TRBJ1-5, with a tentative D call TRBD1 (6 bases). The germline gives CDR1 LNHNV, CDR2 YYDKDF (reference sequence). V lost 5 bases and J 4 bases, leaving 9 bases between the germline ends. The CDR3 runs 13 residues. This CDR3 is CATSLRGNQPQHF. DNA of the CDR3: TGTGCCACCAGCCTAAGGGGGAATCAGCCCCAGCATTTT.

The chain has TRBV28 and TRBJ1-2; D might be TRBD1 (5 bases). CDR3 length: 13 amino acids. V shed 6 bases and J shed 4 bases, with 12 bases lying between them. Germline-derived CDR1 and CDR2 are MDHEN and SYDVKM. CDR3 loop: CASSSGGGYGYTF. The CDR3 region has the DNA TGTGCCAGCAGCTCAGGCGGGGGCTATGGCTACACCTTC.

The V call is TRBV19, the J call TRBJ2-1; no definite D call. In germline, CDR1 is LNHDA, CDR2 SQIVND (reference sequence). V was trimmed by 6 bases and J by 10 bases, leaving 10 bases between them. CDR3 length: 11 residues. CDR3 loop: CASSLTREQFF. The CDR3 DNA reads as TGTGCCAGTAGCCTTACGCGGGAGCAGTTCTTC.

The genes are TRBV5-6 and TRBJ1-4; D unclear. V lost 4 bases, J lost 6 bases, and 16 bases lay in between. Germline CDR1 is SGHDT and CDR2 is YYEEEE. The CDR3 runs to 15 residues. The CDR3 DNA sequence: TGTGCCAGCAGCCTCGGCCCTCAACCAGATGAAAAACTGTTTTTT. This encodes CASSLGPQPDEKLFF.

This sequence joins TRBV7-8 and TRBJ2-7; D ambiguous. Germline lookup yields CDR1 SGHVS and CDR2 FQNEAQ. This CDR3 spans 15 amino acids. V lost 6 bases to trimming and J lost 6 bases, with 21 bases between them. The CDR3 DNA is TGTGCCAGCAGTCGAAAGACACAGTTCATGGGCGAGCAGTACTTC. Amino acids: CASSRKTQFMGEQYF.